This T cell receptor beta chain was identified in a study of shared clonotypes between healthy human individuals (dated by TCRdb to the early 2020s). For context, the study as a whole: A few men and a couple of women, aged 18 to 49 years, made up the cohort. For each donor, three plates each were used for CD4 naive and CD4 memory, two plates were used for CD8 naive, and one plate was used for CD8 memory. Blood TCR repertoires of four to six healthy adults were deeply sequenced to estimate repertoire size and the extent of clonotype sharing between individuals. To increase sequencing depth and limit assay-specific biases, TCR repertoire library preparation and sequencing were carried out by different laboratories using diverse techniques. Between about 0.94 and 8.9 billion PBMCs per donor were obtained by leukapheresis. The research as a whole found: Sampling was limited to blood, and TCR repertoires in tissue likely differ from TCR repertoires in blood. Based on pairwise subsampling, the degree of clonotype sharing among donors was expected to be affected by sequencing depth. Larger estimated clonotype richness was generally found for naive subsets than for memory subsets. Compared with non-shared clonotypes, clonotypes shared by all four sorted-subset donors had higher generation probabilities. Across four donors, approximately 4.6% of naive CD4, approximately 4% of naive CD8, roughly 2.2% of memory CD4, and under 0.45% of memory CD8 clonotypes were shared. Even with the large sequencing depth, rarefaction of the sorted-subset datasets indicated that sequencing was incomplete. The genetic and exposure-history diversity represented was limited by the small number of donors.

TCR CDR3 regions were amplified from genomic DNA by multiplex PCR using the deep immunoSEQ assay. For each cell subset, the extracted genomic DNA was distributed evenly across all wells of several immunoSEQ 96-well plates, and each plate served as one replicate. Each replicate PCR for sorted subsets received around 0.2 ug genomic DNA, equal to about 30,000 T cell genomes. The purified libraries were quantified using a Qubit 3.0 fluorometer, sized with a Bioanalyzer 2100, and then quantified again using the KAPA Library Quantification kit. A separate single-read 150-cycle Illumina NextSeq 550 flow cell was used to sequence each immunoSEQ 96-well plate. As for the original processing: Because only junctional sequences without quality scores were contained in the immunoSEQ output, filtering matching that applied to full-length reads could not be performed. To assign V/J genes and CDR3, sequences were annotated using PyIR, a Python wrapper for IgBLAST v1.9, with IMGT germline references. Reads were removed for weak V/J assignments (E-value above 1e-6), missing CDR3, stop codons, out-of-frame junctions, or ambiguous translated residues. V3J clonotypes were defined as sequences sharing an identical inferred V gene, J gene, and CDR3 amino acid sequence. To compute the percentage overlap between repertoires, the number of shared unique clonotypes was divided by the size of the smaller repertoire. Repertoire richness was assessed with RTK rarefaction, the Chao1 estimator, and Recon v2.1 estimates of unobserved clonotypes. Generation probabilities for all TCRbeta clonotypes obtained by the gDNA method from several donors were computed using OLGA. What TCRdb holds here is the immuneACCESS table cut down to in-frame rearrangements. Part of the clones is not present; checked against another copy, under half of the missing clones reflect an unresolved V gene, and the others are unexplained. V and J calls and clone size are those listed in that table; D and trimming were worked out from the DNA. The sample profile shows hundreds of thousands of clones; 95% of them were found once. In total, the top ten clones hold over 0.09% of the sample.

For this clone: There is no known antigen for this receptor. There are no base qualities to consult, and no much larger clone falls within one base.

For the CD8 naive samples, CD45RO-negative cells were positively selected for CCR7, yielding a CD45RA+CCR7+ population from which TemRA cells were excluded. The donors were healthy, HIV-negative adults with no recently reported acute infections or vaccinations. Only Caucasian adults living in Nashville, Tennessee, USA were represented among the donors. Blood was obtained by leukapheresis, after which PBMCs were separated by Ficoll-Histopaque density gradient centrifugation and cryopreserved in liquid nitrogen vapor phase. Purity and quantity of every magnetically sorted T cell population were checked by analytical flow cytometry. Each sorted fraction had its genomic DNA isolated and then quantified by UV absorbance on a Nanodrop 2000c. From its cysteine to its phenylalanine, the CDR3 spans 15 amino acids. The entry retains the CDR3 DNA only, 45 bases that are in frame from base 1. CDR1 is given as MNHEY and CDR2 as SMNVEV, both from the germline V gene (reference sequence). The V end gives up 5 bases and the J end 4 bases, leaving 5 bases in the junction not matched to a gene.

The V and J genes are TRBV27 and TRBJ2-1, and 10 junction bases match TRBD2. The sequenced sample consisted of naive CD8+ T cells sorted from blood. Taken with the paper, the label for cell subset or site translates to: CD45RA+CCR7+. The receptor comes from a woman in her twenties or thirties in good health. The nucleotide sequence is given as TGTGCCAGCAGTCCATGGACTAGCGGTTACAATGAGCAGTTCTTC. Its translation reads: CASSPWTSGYNEQFF.